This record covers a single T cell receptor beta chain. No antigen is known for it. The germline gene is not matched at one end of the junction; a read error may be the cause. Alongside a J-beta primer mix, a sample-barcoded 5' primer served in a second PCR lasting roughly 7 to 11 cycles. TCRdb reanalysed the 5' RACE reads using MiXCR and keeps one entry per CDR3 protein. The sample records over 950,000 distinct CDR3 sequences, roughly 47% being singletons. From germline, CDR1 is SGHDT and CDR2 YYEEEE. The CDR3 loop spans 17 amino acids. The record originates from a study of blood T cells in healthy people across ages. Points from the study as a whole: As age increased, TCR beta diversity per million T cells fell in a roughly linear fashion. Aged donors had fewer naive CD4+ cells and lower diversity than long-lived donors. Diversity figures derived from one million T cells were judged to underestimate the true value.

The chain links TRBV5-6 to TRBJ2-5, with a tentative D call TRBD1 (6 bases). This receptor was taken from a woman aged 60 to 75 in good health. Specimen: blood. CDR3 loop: CASSLFFRFTQGETQYF. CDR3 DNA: TGCGCCAGCAGCTTATTTTTTAGGTTTACACAGGGAGAGACCCAGTACTTC.